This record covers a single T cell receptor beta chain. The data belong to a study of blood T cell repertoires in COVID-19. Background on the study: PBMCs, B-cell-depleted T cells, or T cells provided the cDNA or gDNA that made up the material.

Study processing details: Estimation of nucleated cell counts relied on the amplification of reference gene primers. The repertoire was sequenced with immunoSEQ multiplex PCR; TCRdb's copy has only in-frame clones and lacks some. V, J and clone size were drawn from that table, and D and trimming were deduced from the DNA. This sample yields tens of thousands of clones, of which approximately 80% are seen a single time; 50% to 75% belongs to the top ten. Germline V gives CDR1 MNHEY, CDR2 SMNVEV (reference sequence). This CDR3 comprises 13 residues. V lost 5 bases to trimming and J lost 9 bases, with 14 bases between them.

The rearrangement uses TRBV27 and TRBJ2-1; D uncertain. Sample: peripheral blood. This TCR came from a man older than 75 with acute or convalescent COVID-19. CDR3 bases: TGTGCCAGCAGTCGGTCAGGCAGGTTTGAGCAGTTCTTC. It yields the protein CASSRSGRFEQFF.